A single sample gave rise to the 16 T cell receptor beta chains below, sequenced in a study of control samples from healthy donors and cancer patients (dated by TCRdb to 2020 to 2022). The method was the immunoSEQ multiplex PCR assay. Not all clones reach the TCRdb copy of this immuneACCESS table, which keeps in-frame sequences only. Checked studies attribute under half of the gap to unresolved V genes and leave the rest unexplained. This sample holds 40,000 to 60,000 clones; roughly 90% were observed only once. The ten largest clones capture 40% of the sample. The sequenced sample consisted of PBMCs. The receptor source for this set is a man in his fifties with head and neck cancer.

In this sample, this clone turned up a few times. The rearrangement joins TRBV5-1 to TRBJ2-3, with D possibly matching TRBD2 (6 bases). CDR3 length equals 16 residues. Looked up from germline, CDR1 is SGHRS and CDR2 is YFSETQ. Trimming took 4 bases from V and 1 from J, leaving 16 bases between them. CDR3: CASSPGDGVGTDTQYF. In DNA, the CDR3 is TGCGCCAGCAGCCCGGGGGATGGGGTGGGCACAGATACGCAGTATTTT.

The V call is TRBV20-1, the J call TRBJ2-1; unclear D gene. The CDR3 length is 10 residues. Between the trimmed V and J ends, which lost 1 base and 10 bases, there was a span of 5 bases. Germline V lookup: CDR1 DFQATT, CDR2 SNEGSKA (reference sequence). The CDR3 DNA sequence: TGCAGTGCTAGAGCTAAAGAGCAGTTCTTC. It specifies CSARAKEQFF.

This chain uses TRBV19 with TRBJ1-6; D is uncertain. The germline V gene encodes CDR1 LNHDA and CDR2 SQIVND (reference sequence). The CDR3 is 15 residues long. V lost 3 bases and J lost 6, with 12 bases in between. In nucleotides, the CDR3 is TGTGCCAGTAGTATCGGAGGGAGTCGTAATTCACCCCTCCACTTT. It codes for CASSIGGSRNSPLHF. Supplemented by reference TRBV19 and TRBJ1-6, the full variable domain reads DGGITQSPKYLFRKEGQNVTLSCEQNLNHDAMYWYRQDPGQGLRLIYYSQIVNDFQKGDIAEGYSVSREKKESFPLTVTSAQKNPTAFYLCASSIGGSRNSPLHFGNGTRLTVT.

This clone was picked up a small number of times. The genes are TRBV2 and TRBJ2-2, with TRBD1 matching 9 bases. The CDR3 extends over 14 amino acids. Trimming at V came to 4 bases and at J to 5 bases, leaving 2 bases not matched to a gene. Germline lookup yields CDR1 SNHLY and CDR2 FYNNEI. The CDR3 is CASSGQGGTGELFF. The CDR3 nucleotides are TGTGCCAGCAGTGGACAGGGGGGGACCGGGGAGCTGTTTTTT.

The chain uses TRBV5-4 and TRBJ2-3; 13 bases map to TRBD2. Germline values: CDR1 SGHNT, CDR2 YYREEE (reference sequence). V shed 7 bases and J 4 bases; nucleotides not matched to a gene: 3. The CDR3 totals 14 residues. The CDR3 loop is CASQLAGGADTQYF. The CDR3 DNA sequence: TGTGCCAGCCAACTAGCGGGAGGGGCAGATACGCAGTATTTT.

The chain uses TRBV5-6 and TRBJ2-4; 7 bases align to TRBD2. The CDR3 is made up of 13 amino acids. From germline, CDR1 is SGHDT and CDR2 YYEEEE. The V gene end was trimmed by 3 bases and the J gene end by 5 bases; junction bases not matched to a gene: 2. CDR3 residues: CASSSAGENIQYF. The CDR3 DNA sequence: TGTGCCAGCAGCTCGGCGGGGGAAAACATTCAGTACTTC.

The V and J genes are TRBV7-3 and TRBJ2-3; maybe TRBD1 (6 bases). The ends were cut back, 5 bases at V and 0 bases at J, with 9 bases in the middle. The germline CDR1 and CDR2 sequences are SGHTA and FQGTGA. The CDR3 loop spans 14 amino acids. The chain's CDR3 is CASSPGHSTDTQYF. The CDR3 nucleotides read TGTGCCAGCAGCCCGGGACATAGCACAGATACGCAGTATTTT.

The chain couples TRBV11-2 to TRBJ2-3; D remains unclear. The CDR3 is 14 amino acids. In germline, CDR1 is SGHAT, CDR2 FQNNGV. V shed 5 bases and J shed 3 bases, with 12 bases lying between them. The CDR3 spells CASSARLRTDTQYF. The CDR3 DNA is TGTGCCAGCAGCGCCCGCTTGAGGACAGATACGCAGTATTTT.

The chain employs TRBV19 and TRBJ1-1, with TRBD1 identical over 7 bases. The CDR3 sequence is 15 residues long. Germline loops: CDR1 LNHDA, CDR2 SQIVND (reference sequence). J was trimmed by 0 bases and V by 6 bases; bases with no gene match: 7. The CDR3 reads CASSRGQAMNTEAFF. DNA of the CDR3: TGTGCCAGTAGCCGAGGACAGGCTATGAACACTGAAGCTTTCTTT.

The V gene is TRBV6-1, the J gene TRBJ2-3, with D possibly TRBD1 on 5 matching bases. V gave up 2 bases and J gave up 6 bases, with 6 bases separating them. CDR1 and CDR2 from the germline V gene are MNHNS and SASEGT. The CDR3 extends over 12 amino acids. In DNA form, the CDR3 reads TGTGCCAGCAGTGAAAACAGGGATACGCAGTATTTT. It yields the protein CASSENRDTQYF.

The chain couples TRBV5-6 to TRBJ2-7; 11 nucleotides agree with TRBD1. Looked up from germline, CDR1 is SGHDT and CDR2 is YYEEEE. With V trimmed by 3 bases and J by 6 bases, 5 bases remained unmatched. There are 14 residues in the CDR3. The CDR3 DNA reads as TGTGCCAGCAGCTCGGACAGGGGGCTCGCCGAGCAGTACTTC. It encodes CASSSDRGLAEQYF.

The rearrangement uses TRBV9 and TRBJ1-6, with 8 nucleotides matching TRBD1. Unmatched junction bases numbered 4, after V lost 4 bases and J lost 4 bases. The CDR3 spans 15 residues. The germline CDR1 and CDR2 sequences are SGDLS and YYNGEE. The CDR3 coding sequence is TGTGCCAGCAGCCGGACAGGGCAGTATAATTCACCCCTCCACTTT. As protein: CASSRTGQYNSPLHF.

As DNA, the CDR3 is TGTGCCAGCAGCAAAGCGGAGGCGGGACAGCCTTTACACTCCTACGAGCAGTACTTC. As protein: CASSKAEAGQPLHSYEQYF. The chain joins TRBV21-1 to TRBJ2-7; the table's D call of TRBD1 was not tested on the DNA. TRBV21-1 is shown as a pseudogene. This CDR3 is built from 19 residues.

In its sample, this clone was seen a few times. The chain combines TRBV4-1 with TRBJ2-2; 9 bases are shared with TRBD2. From germline, CDR1 is MGHRA and CDR2 YSYEKL. This CDR3 comprises 18 residues. J was trimmed by 4 bases and V by 4 bases; bases with no gene match: 13. The CDR3 is CASSPGLAGSRGTGELFF. The CDR3 DNA is TGCGCCAGCAGCCCGGGGCTAGCGGGGTCACGGGGCACCGGGGAGCTGTTTTTT.

The chain is built from TRBV4-3 and TRBJ1-5, with 7 positions matching TRBD1. The germline gives CDR1 LGHNA, CDR2 YSLEER. This CDR3 region has 15 residues. The V and J ends lost 0 bases and 4 bases, in that order; junction bases with no gene match: 3. The CDR3 here is CASSQDPRGNQPQHF. The DNA of the CDR3 is TGCGCCAGCAGCCAAGATCCCAGGGGGAATCAGCCCCAGCATTTT.

This chain joins TRBV23-1 and TRBJ2-7; D is tentatively TRBD1 or TRBD2 (5 bases each). TRBV23-1 is recorded as an ORF, its role being uncertain. This CDR3 has 13 residues. Trimming left V 8 bases short and J 7 bases short, with 18 bases between. The CDR3 DNA reads as TGCGCCAGCCGTGGTGGGGGAGAACGTGAGCAGTACTTC. This encodes CASRGGGEREQYF.